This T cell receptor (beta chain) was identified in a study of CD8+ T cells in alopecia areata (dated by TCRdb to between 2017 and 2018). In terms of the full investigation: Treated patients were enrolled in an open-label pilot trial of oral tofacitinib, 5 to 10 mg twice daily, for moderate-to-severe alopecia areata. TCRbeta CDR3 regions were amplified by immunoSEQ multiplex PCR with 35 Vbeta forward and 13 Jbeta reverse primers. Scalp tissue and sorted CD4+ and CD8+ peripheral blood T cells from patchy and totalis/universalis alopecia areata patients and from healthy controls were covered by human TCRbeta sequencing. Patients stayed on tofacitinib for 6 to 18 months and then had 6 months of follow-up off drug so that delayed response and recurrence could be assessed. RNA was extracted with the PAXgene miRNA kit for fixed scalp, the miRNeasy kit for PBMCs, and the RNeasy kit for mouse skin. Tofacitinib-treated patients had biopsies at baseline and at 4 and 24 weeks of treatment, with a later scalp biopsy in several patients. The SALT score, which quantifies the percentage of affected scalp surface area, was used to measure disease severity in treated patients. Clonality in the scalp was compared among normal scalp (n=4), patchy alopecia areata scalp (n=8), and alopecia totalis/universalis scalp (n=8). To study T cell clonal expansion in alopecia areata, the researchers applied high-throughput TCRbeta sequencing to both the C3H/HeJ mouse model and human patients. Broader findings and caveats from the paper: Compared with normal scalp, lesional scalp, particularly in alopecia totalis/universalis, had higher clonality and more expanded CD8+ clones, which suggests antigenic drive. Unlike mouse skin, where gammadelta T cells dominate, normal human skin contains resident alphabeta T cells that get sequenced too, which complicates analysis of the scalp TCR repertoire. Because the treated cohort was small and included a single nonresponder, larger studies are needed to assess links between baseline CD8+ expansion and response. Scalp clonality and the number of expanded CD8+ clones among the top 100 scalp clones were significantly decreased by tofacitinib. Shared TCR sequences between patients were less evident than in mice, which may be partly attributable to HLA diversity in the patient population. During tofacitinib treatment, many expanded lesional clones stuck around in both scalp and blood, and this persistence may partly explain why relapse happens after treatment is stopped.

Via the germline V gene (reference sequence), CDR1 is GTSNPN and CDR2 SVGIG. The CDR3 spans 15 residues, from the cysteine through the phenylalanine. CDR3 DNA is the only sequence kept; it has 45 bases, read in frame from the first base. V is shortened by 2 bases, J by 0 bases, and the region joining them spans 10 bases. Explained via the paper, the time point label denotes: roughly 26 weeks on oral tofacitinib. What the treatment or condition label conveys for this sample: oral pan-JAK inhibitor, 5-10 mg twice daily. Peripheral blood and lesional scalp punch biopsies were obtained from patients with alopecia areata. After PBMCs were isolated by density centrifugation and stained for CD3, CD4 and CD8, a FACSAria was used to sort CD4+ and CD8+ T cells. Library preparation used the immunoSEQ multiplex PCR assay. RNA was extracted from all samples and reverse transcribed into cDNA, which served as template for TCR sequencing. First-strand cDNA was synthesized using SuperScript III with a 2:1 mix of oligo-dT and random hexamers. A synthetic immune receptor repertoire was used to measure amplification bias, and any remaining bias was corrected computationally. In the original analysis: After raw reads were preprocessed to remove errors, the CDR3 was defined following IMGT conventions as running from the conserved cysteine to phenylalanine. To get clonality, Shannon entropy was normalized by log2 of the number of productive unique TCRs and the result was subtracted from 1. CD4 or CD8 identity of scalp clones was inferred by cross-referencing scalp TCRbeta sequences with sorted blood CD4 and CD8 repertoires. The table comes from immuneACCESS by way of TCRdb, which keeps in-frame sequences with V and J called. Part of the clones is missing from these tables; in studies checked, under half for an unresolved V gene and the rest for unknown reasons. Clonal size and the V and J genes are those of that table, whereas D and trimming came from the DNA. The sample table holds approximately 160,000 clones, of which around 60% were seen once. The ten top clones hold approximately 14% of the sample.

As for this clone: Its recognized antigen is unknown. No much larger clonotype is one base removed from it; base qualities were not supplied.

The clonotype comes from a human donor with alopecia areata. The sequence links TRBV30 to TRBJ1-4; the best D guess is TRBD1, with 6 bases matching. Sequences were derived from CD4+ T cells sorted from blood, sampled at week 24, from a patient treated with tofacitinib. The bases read TGTGCCTGGAGTATGGGACAAGCAACTAATGAAAAACTGTTTTTT. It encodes CAWSMGQATNEKLFF.